One and the same sample provided the 9 T cell receptor beta chains below, sequenced in a study of sequential checkpoint blockade in melanoma. Produced via immunoSEQ multiplex PCR; TCRdb's table is partial and in-frame only. This sample has more than 15,000 clones, with about two thirds found just once. Stated treatment: randomized to nivolumab then ipilimumab (arm A) or the reverse (arm B). Source: CD8+ T cells sorted from blood (inferred from file names), taken from a patient given nivolumab and ipilimumab in sequence. These receptors were obtained from a human donor with melanoma.

This clone was observed a handful of times. This chain links TRBV4-1 with TRBJ1-5; TRBD1 might be the D (5 bases). Germline loops: CDR1 MGHRA, CDR2 YSYEKL. Trimming took 1 base from V and 0 from J, leaving 13 bases between them. The CDR3 is made up of 17 amino acids. CDR3 loop: CASSQARAGFSNQPQHF. CDR3 sequence (DNA): TGCGCCAGCAGCCAAGCCAGGGCCGGATTTAGCAATCAGCCCCAGCATTTT.

The V gene is TRBV30, the J gene TRBJ1-4, with 7 bases fitting TRBD1. Germline V gene lookup returns CDR1 GTSNPN and CDR2 SVGIG (reference sequence). This CDR3 contains 13 residues. V dropped 3 bases and J dropped 8; count of bases not matched to a gene: 6. CDR3 region: CAWRRAGGEKLFF. The CDR3 DNA sequence: TGTGCCTGGAGAAGGGCAGGGGGGGAAAAACTGTTTTTT.

The chain carries TRBV28 and TRBJ1-5; no definite D call. CDR1 MDHEN and CDR2 SYDVKM come from the germline V gene. This CDR3 has 15 amino acids. Between the trimmed V and J ends, which lost 3 bases and 0 bases, there was a span of 9 bases. The CDR3, as DNA: TGTGCCAGCAGTTTGGTAGAATATAGCAATCAGCCCCAGCATTTT. Its translation is CASSLVEYSNQPQHF.

The rearrangement uses TRBV11-3 and TRBJ2-7; 7 nucleotides align to TRBD1. Unmatched junction bases numbered 10, after V lost 6 bases and J lost 2 bases. Germline-derived CDR1 and CDR2 are SGHNT and YENEEA. The CDR3 is made up of 15 amino acids. In DNA form, the CDR3 reads TGTGCCAGCAGTCCCCGGGACAGCCTCACCTACGAGCAGTACTTC. It encodes CASSPRDSLTYEQYF. The whole variable domain, remainder taken from reference TRBV11-3 and TRBJ2-7, is EAGVVQSPRYKIIEKKQPVAFWCNPISGHNTLYWYLQNLGQGPELLIRYENEEAVDDSQLPKDRFSAERLKGVDSTLKIQPAELGDSAVYLCASSPRDSLTYEQYFGPGTRLTVT.

This clone was recorded a few times. V gene TRBV6-1 combines with J gene TRBJ2-7; 7 nucleotides agree with TRBD1. Germline V CDR1 and CDR2: MNHNS, SASEGT. The CDR3 covers 15 residues. J lost 9 bases, V lost 2 bases, and 13 bases had no gene match. The CDR3 DNA sequence: TGTGCCAGCAGTGAACTTGGGACAGCCTTGTTCGGGCAGTACTTC. This translates into CASSELGTALFGQYF.

This clone was found a few times. The chain uses TRBV6-5 and TRBJ2-6; TRBD2 agrees at 9 bases. Germline values: CDR1 MNHEY, CDR2 SVGAGI. Trimming removed 10 bases from V and 0 bases from J; junction bases left unmatched: 4. The CDR3 totals 15 residues. For the CDR3, the DNA is TGTGCCATTGCGGGGGGGGTCTCTGGGGCCAACGTCCTGACTTTC. Residues: CAIAGGVSGANVLTF.

This chain uses TRBV27 with TRBJ2-7, with 7 bases fitting TRBD1. With V trimmed by 5 bases and J by 2 bases, 3 bases remained unmatched. The germline V gene has CDR1 MNHEY and CDR2 SMNVEV (reference sequence). The CDR3 covers 13 residues. CDR3 DNA sequence: TGTGCCAGCAGTATCGGGACAGCCTACGAGCAGTACTTC. Translated: CASSIGTAYEQYF.

This chain links TRBV27 with TRBJ2-5, with 11 bases that match TRBD1. Germline CDR1 is MNHEY and CDR2 is SMNVEV (reference sequence). The CDR3 is made up of 16 amino acids. Germline trimming cut 0 bases from V and 4 bases from J; bases unmatched to any gene: 4. The CDR3 coding sequence is TGTGCCAGCAGTTTATCAGGACAGGGGGCTGGAGAGACCCAGTACTTC. Protein sequence: CASSLSGQGAGETQYF.

This chain joins TRBV6-5 and TRBJ1-2; D might be TRBD1 (6 bases). This CDR3 contains 14 residues. Trimming pared 7 bases from V and 1 base from J, leaving 13 bases between. CDR1 is MNHEY, CDR2 SVGAGI, per germline. As DNA, the CDR3 is TGTGCCAGCACCTTTCAGGGGCTTAACTATGGCTACACCTTC. This gives the protein CASTFQGLNYGYTF.